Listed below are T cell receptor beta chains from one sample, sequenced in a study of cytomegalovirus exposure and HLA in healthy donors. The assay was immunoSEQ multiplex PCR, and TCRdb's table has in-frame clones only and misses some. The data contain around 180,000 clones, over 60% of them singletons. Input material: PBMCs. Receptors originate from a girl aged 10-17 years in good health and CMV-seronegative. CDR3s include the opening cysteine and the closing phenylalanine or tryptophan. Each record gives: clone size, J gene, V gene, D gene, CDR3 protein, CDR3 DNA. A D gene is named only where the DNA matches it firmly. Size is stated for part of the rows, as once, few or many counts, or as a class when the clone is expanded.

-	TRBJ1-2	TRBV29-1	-	CSVEGGVLNYGYTF	TGCAGCGTTGAAGGGGGGGTCCTTAACTATGGCTACACCTTC
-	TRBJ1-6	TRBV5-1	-	CASSPGLTNSPLHF	TGCGCCAGCAGCCCGGGACTTACGAATTCACCCCTCCACTTT
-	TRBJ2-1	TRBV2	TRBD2	CASSPLTSGGASVNEQFF	TGTGCCAGCAGTCCGCTGACTAGCGGGGGGGCCAGTGTTAATGAGCAGTTCTTC
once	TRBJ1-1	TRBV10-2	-	CASSDTGYTEAFF	TGCGCCAGCAGTGACACAGGATACACTGAAGCTTTCTTT
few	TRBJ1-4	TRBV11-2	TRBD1	CASSSPGGGNEKLFF	TGTGCCAGCAGCTCCCCGGGAGGGGGCAACGAAAAACTGTTTTTT
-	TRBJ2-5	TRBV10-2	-	CASRPTGTVKRTQYF	TGCGCCAGCAGACCCACCGGGACTGTAAAGAGAACCCAGTACTTC
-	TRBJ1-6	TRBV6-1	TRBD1	CASSEESGGQGGSPLHF	TGTGCCAGCAGTGAAGAAAGTGGAGGACAGGGTGGGTCACCCCTCCACTTT
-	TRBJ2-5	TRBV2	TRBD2	CASSVLAGGSQETQYF	TGTGCCAGCAGTGTGCTAGCGGGGGGGAGCCAAGAGACCCAGTACTTC
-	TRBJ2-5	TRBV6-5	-	CASSYGGVSETQYF	TGTGCCAGCAGTTACGGAGGGGTTTCTGAGACCCAGTACTTC
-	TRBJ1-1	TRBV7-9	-	CASSLDQGLNTEAFF	TGTGCCAGCAGCTTAGATCAGGGGCTGAACACTGAAGCTTTCTTT
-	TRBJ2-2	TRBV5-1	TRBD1	CASSFDRVGELFF	TGCGCCAGCAGCTTTGACAGGGTTGGGGAGCTGTTTTTT
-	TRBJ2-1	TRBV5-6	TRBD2	CASSSSGGEPNEQFF	TGTGCCAGCAGCTCGAGCGGGGGGGAACCCAATGAGCAGTTCTTC
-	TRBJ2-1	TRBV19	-	CASSSGGSSYNEQFF	TGTGCCAGTAGTTCAGGGGGGAGCTCCTACAATGAGCAGTTCTTC
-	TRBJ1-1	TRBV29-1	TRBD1	CSVEDRTGGNTEAFF	TGCAGCGTTGAAGACCGGACAGGGGGAAACACTGAAGCTTTCTTT
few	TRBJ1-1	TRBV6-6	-	CASVSGRRMNTEAFF	TGTGCCAGCGTTAGTGGAAGGCGGATGAACACTGAAGCTTTCTTT
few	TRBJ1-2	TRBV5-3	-	CARSCGQPTNYGYTF	TGTGCCAGAAGCTGCGGGCAGCCCACTAACTATGGCTACACCTTC
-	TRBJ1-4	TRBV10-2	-	CASSESRGQDQRATNEKLFF	TGCGCCAGCAGTGAGTCTCGAGGGCAGGACCAGCGAGCAACTAATGAAAAACTGTTTTTT
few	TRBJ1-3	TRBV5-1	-	CASSLRGGPGLAGNTIYF	TGCGCCAGCAGCTTGAGGGGAGGCCCGGGTCTGGCTGGAAACACCATATATTTT
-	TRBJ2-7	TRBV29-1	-	CSVRTVGPSYEQYF	TGCAGCGTTAGAACAGTGGGGCCCTCCTACGAGCAGTACTTC
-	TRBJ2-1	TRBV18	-	CASSPQHKTNEQFF	TGTGCCAGCTCACCGCAACATAAAACCAATGAGCAGTTCTTC
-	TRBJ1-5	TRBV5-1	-	CASSLGVGLNQPQHF	TGCGCCAGCAGCTTGGGTGTGGGACTCAATCAGCCCCAGCATTTT
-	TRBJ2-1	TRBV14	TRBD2	CASYSGGYNEQFF	TGTGCCAGCTATAGCGGGGGATACAATGAGCAGTTCTTC
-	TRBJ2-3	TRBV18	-	CASSPLRLGDTQYF	TGTGCCAGCTCACCACTGCGGCTGGGAGATACGCAGTATTTT
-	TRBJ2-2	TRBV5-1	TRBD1	CASSLAPDRGFAGELFF	TGCGCCAGCAGCTTGGCCCCAGACAGGGGGTTCGCCGGGGAGCTGTTTTTT
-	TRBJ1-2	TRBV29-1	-	CSVAEGYGYTF	TGCAGCGTCGCAGAGGGTTACGGCTACACCTTC
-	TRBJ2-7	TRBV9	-	CASSVIGGGEQYF	TGTGCCAGCAGCGTAATCGGGGGAGGCGAGCAGTACTTC
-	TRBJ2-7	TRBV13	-	CASSFGGQSYEQYF	TGTGCCAGCAGCTTCGGAGGACAGTCCTACGAGCAGTACTTC
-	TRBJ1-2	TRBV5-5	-	CASSRPTANYGYTF	TGTGCCAGCAGCAGGCCGACAGCCAACTATGGCTACACCTTC
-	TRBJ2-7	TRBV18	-	CASSPPDTSYSYEQYF	TGTGCCAGCTCACCACCGGACACTAGCTACTCCTACGAGCAGTACTTC
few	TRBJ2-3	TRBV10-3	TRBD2	CAISAASGGALDTQYF	TGTGCCATCAGTGCGGCTAGCGGGGGGGCATTAGATACGCAGTATTTT
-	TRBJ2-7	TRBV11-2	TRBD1	CASSLEDRGGSYEQYF	TGTGCCAGCAGCTTGGAGGACAGGGGCGGCTCCTACGAGCAGTACTTC
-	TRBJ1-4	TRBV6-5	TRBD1	CASSYRGQGVGKLFF	TGTGCCAGCAGTTACCGAGGACAGGGGGTCGGAAAACTGTTTTTT
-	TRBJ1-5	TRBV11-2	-	CASSTGINQPQHF	TGTGCCAGCAGCACGGGGATCAATCAGCCCCAGCATTTT
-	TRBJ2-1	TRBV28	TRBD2	CASTRTSGSYNEQFF	TGTGCCAGCACCCGGACTAGCGGGTCCTACAATGAGCAGTTCTTC
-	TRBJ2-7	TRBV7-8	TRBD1	CASSWETGKSYEQYF	TGTGCCAGCAGCTGGGAGACAGGGAAATCCTACGAGCAGTACTTC
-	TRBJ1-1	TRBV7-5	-	CARSHPSWEKNTEAFF	TGTGCCAGAAGCCACCCAAGCTGGGAGAAGAACACTGAAGCTTTCTTT